The rows below give T cell receptor beta chains drawn from one sample of a study of control samples from healthy donors and cancer patients. Clones were sequenced by immunoSEQ multiplex PCR, and TCRdb holds only the in-frame ones, with some missing. The table has 110,000 or so clones, more than 80% seen once. What was sequenced was blood. Receptors were obtained from a man between 45 and 60 years old in good health. Each CDR3 is given with its conserved first and last residue. D genes are given only for firm matches. Clone size appears in some rows only: once, few, many, or a class for an expanded clone.

J gene: TRBJ2-7
V gene: TRBV11-2
CDR3 length: 13
D gene: .
clone size: .
CDR3 protein: CASSWGSSYEQYF
CDR3 DNA: TGTGCCAGCAGCTGGGGGTCCAGCTACGAGCAGTACTTC

J gene: TRBJ1-2
V gene: TRBV6-5
CDR3 length: 12
D gene: TRBD1
clone size: .
CDR3 protein: CASRTGNRGYTF
CDR3 DNA: TGTGCCAGCCGGACAGGGAATAGGGGCTACACCTTC

J gene: TRBJ1-2
V gene: TRBV27
CDR3 length: 15
D gene: TRBD1
clone size: few
CDR3 protein: CASSLQGGAAHGYTF
CDR3 DNA: TGTGCCAGCAGTTTACAAGGGGGCGCGGCTCATGGCTACACCTTC

J gene: TRBJ1-2
V gene: TRBV10-3
CDR3 length: 16
D gene: .
clone size: once
CDR3 protein: CAISDWGAGSNYGYTF
CDR3 DNA: TGTGCCATCAGTGACTGGGGGGCAGGTTCAAACTATGGCTACACCTTC

J gene: TRBJ1-4
V gene: TRBV5-8
CDR3 length: 16
D gene: .
clone size: .
CDR3 protein: CASSLILRATNEKLFF
CDR3 DNA: TGTGCCAGCAGCTTGATCCTCAGGGCAACTAATGAAAAACTGTTTTTT

J gene: TRBJ2-7
V gene: TRBV4-1
CDR3 length: 13
D gene: .
clone size: .
CDR3 protein: CASSQRTVSEQYF
CDR3 DNA: TGCGCCAGCAGCCAACGGACAGTTTCCGAGCAGTACTTC

J gene: TRBJ2-2
V gene: TRBV6-6
CDR3 length: 11
D gene: .
clone size: .
CDR3 protein: CAARETGELFF
CDR3 DNA: TGTGCCGCACGGGAGACCGGGGAGCTGTTTTTT

J gene: TRBJ2-5
V gene: TRBV7-9
CDR3 length: 13
D gene: .
clone size: .
CDR3 protein: CASSLDGQETQYF
CDR3 DNA: TGTGCCAGCAGCCTGGACGGTCAAGAGACCCAGTACTTC

J gene: TRBJ1-2
V gene: TRBV5-1
CDR3 length: 14
D gene: .
clone size: .
CDR3 protein: CASSLELSYYGYTF
CDR3 DNA: TGCGCCAGCAGCTTGGAGCTGAGTTACTATGGCTACACCTTC

J gene: TRBJ1-3
V gene: TRBV5-4
CDR3 length: 16
D gene: .
clone size: many
CDR3 protein: CASSLDGGRAGNTIYF
CDR3 DNA: TGTGCCAGCAGCTTGGACGGGGGACGAGCTGGAAACACCATATATTTT

J gene: TRBJ1-1
V gene: TRBV5-4
CDR3 length: 16
D gene: .
clone size: .
CDR3 protein: CASSPGPGLMNTEAFF
CDR3 DNA: TGTGCCAGCAGCCCAGGGCCAGGCCTTATGAACACTGAAGCTTTCTTT

J gene: TRBJ1-2
V gene: TRBV5-6
CDR3 length: 13
D gene: .
clone size: .
CDR3 protein: CASSLGHNYGYTF
CDR3 DNA: TGTGCCAGCAGCCTGGGGCATAACTATGGCTACACCTTC

J gene: TRBJ1-1
V gene: TRBV11-2
CDR3 length: 15
D gene: .
clone size: once
CDR3 protein: CASSFSTTPVTEAFF
CDR3 DNA: TGTGCCAGCAGCTTTAGCACGACCCCGGTCACTGAAGCTTTCTTT

J gene: TRBJ1-1
V gene: TRBV5-1
CDR3 length: 16
D gene: .
clone size: .
CDR3 protein: CASSLVLGGSGTEAFF
CDR3 DNA: TGCGCCAGCAGCTTGGTCCTGGGAGGGAGCGGCACTGAAGCTTTCTTT

J gene: TRBJ2-7
V gene: TRBV27
CDR3 length: 15
D gene: .
clone size: .
CDR3 protein: CASSLSRGLSHEQYF
CDR3 DNA: TGTGCCAGCAGTTTATCTCGGGGACTCTCCCACGAGCAGTACTTC

J gene: TRBJ1-1
V gene: TRBV9
CDR3 length: 13
D gene: .
clone size: .
CDR3 protein: CASSQGADTEAFF
CDR3 DNA: TGTGCCAGCAGCCAGGGCGCGGACACTGAAGCTTTCTTT

J gene: TRBJ1-1
V gene: TRBV2
CDR3 length: 14
D gene: .
clone size: once
CDR3 protein: CASVPSGMRTEAFF
CDR3 DNA: TGTGCCAGTGTTCCTTCAGGGATGAGAACTGAAGCTTTCTTT

J gene: TRBJ2-2
V gene: TRBV4-1
CDR3 length: 13
D gene: .
clone size: .
CDR3 protein: CASSQSTSGELFF
CDR3 DNA: TGCGCCAGCAGCCAGAGCACGTCCGGGGAGCTGTTTTTT

J gene: TRBJ1-1
V gene: TRBV5-6
CDR3 length: 13
D gene: .
clone size: few
CDR3 protein: CASSFGWNTEAFF
CDR3 DNA: TGTGCCAGCAGCTTCGGATGGAACACTGAAGCTTTCTTT

J gene: TRBJ2-7
V gene: TRBV7-8
CDR3 length: 16
D gene: .
clone size: .
CDR3 protein: CASSLGRRGFAYEQYF
CDR3 DNA: TGTGCCAGCAGCTTAGGGCGAAGAGGGTTCGCCTACGAGCAGTACTTC

J gene: TRBJ2-7
V gene: TRBV5-6
CDR3 length: 12
D gene: .
clone size: .
CDR3 protein: CASSAGPGKQYF
CDR3 DNA: TGTGCCAGCAGCGCTGGACCGGGGAAGCAGTACTTC

J gene: TRBJ1-6
V gene: TRBV3-1/TRBV3-2
CDR3 length: 16
D gene: TRBD1
clone size: .
CDR3 protein: CASSQEWDRGYSPLHF
CDR3 DNA: TGTGCCAGCAGCCAAGAATGGGACAGGGGGTATTCACCCCTCCACTTT

J gene: TRBJ1-1
V gene: TRBV3-1/TRBV3-2
CDR3 length: 15
D gene: .
clone size: .
CDR3 protein: CASSQVPGQNTEAFF
CDR3 DNA: TGTGCCAGCAGCCAAGTTCCGGGGCAGAATACTGAAGCTTTCTTT

J gene: TRBJ2-7
V gene: TRBV30
CDR3 length: 12
D gene: .
clone size: .
CDR3 protein: CAWREEAYEQYF
CDR3 DNA: TGTGCCTGGAGGGAGGAGGCGTACGAGCAGTACTTC

J gene: TRBJ1-1
V gene: TRBV12-3/TRBV12-4
CDR3 length: 13
D gene: .
clone size: .
CDR3 protein: CASSWDLNTEAFF
CDR3 DNA: TGTGCCAGCAGCTGGGATTTGAACACTGAAGCTTTCTTT

J gene: TRBJ1-4
V gene: TRBV20-1
CDR3 length: 11
D gene: .
clone size: .
CDR3 protein: CSARDPEKLFF
CDR3 DNA: TGCAGTGCTAGAGATCCCGAAAAACTGTTTTTT

J gene: TRBJ2-2
V gene: TRBV24-1
CDR3 length: 13
D gene: .
clone size: .
CDR3 protein: CATTRGAGGELFF
CDR3 DNA: TGTGCCACGACCCGGGGGGCCGGCGGGGAGCTGTTTTTT

J gene: TRBJ1-4
V gene: TRBV9
CDR3 length: 15
D gene: TRBD1
clone size: .
CDR3 protein: CASSVGGQGSEKLFF
CDR3 DNA: TGTGCCAGCAGCGTCGGGGGACAGGGTAGTGAAAAACTGTTTTTT

J gene: TRBJ1-2
V gene: TRBV5-1
CDR3 length: 15
D gene: TRBD1
clone size: few
CDR3 protein: CASSTSGTGVNGYTF
CDR3 DNA: TGCGCCAGCAGCACCTCCGGGACAGGGGTCAATGGCTACACCTTC

J gene: TRBJ1-1
V gene: TRBV5-6
CDR3 length: 15
D gene: TRBD1
clone size: .
CDR3 protein: CASSSAGTGNTEAFF
CDR3 DNA: TGTGCCAGCAGCTCCGCCGGGACAGGGAACACTGAAGCTTTCTTT

J gene: TRBJ2-7
V gene: TRBV3-1/TRBV3-2
CDR3 length: 13
D gene: .
clone size: .
CDR3 protein: CASSQTATYEQYF
CDR3 DNA: TGTGCCAGCAGCCAGACAGCCACCTACGAGCAGTACTTC

J gene: TRBJ1-1
V gene: TRBV2
CDR3 length: 11
D gene: .
clone size: .
CDR3 protein: CASKLNTEAFF
CDR3 DNA: TGTGCCAGCAAATTGAACACTGAAGCTTTCTTT

J gene: TRBJ2-3
V gene: TRBV14
CDR3 length: 13
D gene: TRBD2
clone size: .
CDR3 protein: CASSSLVAGGRHF
CDR3 DNA: TGTGCCAGCAGCTCCCTCGTAGCGGGGGGGCGACATTTT

J gene: TRBJ2-3
V gene: TRBV27
CDR3 length: 13
D gene: .
clone size: .
CDR3 protein: CASRRPSTDTQYF
CDR3 DNA: TGTGCCAGTAGACGGCCTAGCACAGATACGCAGTATTTT

J gene: TRBJ2-5
V gene: TRBV12-3/TRBV12-4
CDR3 length: 13
D gene: .
clone size: .
CDR3 protein: CASTPVGVETQYF
CDR3 DNA: TGTGCCAGCACCCCGGTCGGGGTAGAGACCCAGTACTTC

J gene: TRBJ1-5
V gene: TRBV6-6
CDR3 length: 12
D gene: .
clone size: .
CDR3 protein: CASSYGGQPQHF
CDR3 DNA: TGTGCCAGCAGTTACGGGGGGCAGCCCCAGCATTTT

J gene: TRBJ1-3
V gene: TRBV4-3
CDR3 length: 16
D gene: .
clone size: .
CDR3 protein: CASSQEVPSGGNTIYF
CDR3 DNA: TGCGCCAGCAGCCAAGAGGTCCCCTCTGGAGGAAACACCATATATTTT

J gene: TRBJ1-3
V gene: TRBV29-1
CDR3 length: 11
D gene: .
clone size: .
CDR3 protein: CSLSSGNTIYF
CDR3 DNA: TGCAGCCTGTCCTCTGGAAACACCATATATTTT

J gene: TRBJ2-7
V gene: TRBV18
CDR3 length: 15
D gene: TRBD2
clone size: few
CDR3 protein: CASSLGTSGTYEQYF
CDR3 DNA: TGTGCCAGCTCACTAGGGACTAGCGGTACCTACGAGCAGTACTTC

J gene: TRBJ1-1
V gene: TRBV21-1
CDR3 length: 15
D gene: .
clone size: .
CDR3 protein: CASSKGTERGSEAFF
CDR3 DNA: TGTGCCAGCAGCAAAGGTACCGAGAGGGGGTCTGAAGCTTTCTTT

J gene: TRBJ1-3
V gene: TRBV7-8
CDR3 length: 14
D gene: .
clone size: .
CDR3 protein: CASSLTDLQPGTYF
CDR3 DNA: TGTGCCAGCAGCTTAACTGATCTCCAGCCAGGGACATATTTT

J gene: TRBJ2-2
V gene: TRBV7-9
CDR3 length: 15
D gene: TRBD1
clone size: few
CDR3 protein: CASSSDREATGELFF
CDR3 DNA: TGTGCCAGCAGTTCGGACAGGGAAGCCACCGGGGAGCTGTTTTTT

J gene: TRBJ1-1
V gene: TRBV5-1
CDR3 length: 12
D gene: .
clone size: .
CDR3 protein: CASGGSDTEAFF
CDR3 DNA: TGCGCCAGTGGGGGATCGGACACTGAAGCTTTCTTT

J gene: TRBJ2-5
V gene: TRBV10-3
CDR3 length: 15
D gene: TRBD1
clone size: .
CDR3 protein: CAISERGGQGETQYF
CDR3 DNA: TGTGCCATCAGTGAGCGAGGGGGACAGGGAGAGACCCAGTACTTC

J gene: TRBJ1-1
V gene: TRBV13
CDR3 length: 15
D gene: .
clone size: once
CDR3 protein: CASSLRGGMGTEAFF
CDR3 DNA: TGTGCCAGCAGCTTACGTGGGGGCATGGGCACTGAAGCTTTCTTT

J gene: TRBJ2-1
V gene: TRBV5-1
CDR3 length: 14
D gene: TRBD2
clone size: .
CDR3 protein: CASSPGLAGGEQFF
CDR3 DNA: TGCGCCAGCAGCCCGGGACTAGCGGGGGGGGAGCAGTTCTTC

J gene: TRBJ1-2
V gene: TRBV20-1
CDR3 length: 13
D gene: .
clone size: few
CDR3 protein: CSASLRINYGYTF
CDR3 DNA: TGCAGTGCTAGTCTCCGTATTAACTATGGCTACACCTTC

J gene: TRBJ2-5
V gene: TRBV5-6
CDR3 length: 11
D gene: .
clone size: .
CDR3 protein: CASRNQETQYF
CDR3 DNA: TGTGCCAGCAGGAATCAAGAGACCCAGTACTTC

J gene: TRBJ2-3
V gene: TRBV2
CDR3 length: 14
D gene: .
clone size: .
CDR3 protein: CASKRGLATDTQYF
CDR3 DNA: TGTGCCAGCAAAAGAGGGTTGGCGACAGATACGCAGTATTTT

J gene: TRBJ2-7
V gene: TRBV15
CDR3 length: 15
D gene: .
clone size: few
CDR3 protein: CATSRDQLAGYEQYF
CDR3 DNA: TGTGCCACCAGCAGAGATCAATTGGCTGGCTACGAGCAGTACTTC

J gene: TRBJ2-1
V gene: TRBV5-4
CDR3 length: 15
D gene: TRBD2
clone size: .
CDR3 protein: CASSFRDYTYNEQFF
CDR3 DNA: TGTGCCAGCAGCTTCCGGGACTATACCTACAATGAGCAGTTCTTC

J gene: TRBJ2-3
V gene: TRBV19
CDR3 length: 15
D gene: .
clone size: .
CDR3 protein: CASSMVQGNTDTQYF
CDR3 DNA: TGTGCCAGTAGTATGGTACAGGGAAACACAGATACGCAGTATTTT

J gene: TRBJ2-1
V gene: TRBV7-9
CDR3 length: 16
D gene: .
clone size: .
CDR3 protein: CASSPPGVDSYNEQFF
CDR3 DNA: TGTGCCAGCAGCCCGCCAGGGGTCGACTCCTACAATGAGCAGTTCTTC

J gene: TRBJ1-2
V gene: TRBV7-9
CDR3 length: 14
D gene: .
clone size: .
CDR3 protein: CASSPGQPLYGYTF
CDR3 DNA: TGTGCCAGCAGCCCCGGACAGCCTCTCTATGGCTACACCTTC

J gene: TRBJ1-1
V gene: TRBV2
CDR3 length: 14
D gene: .
clone size: .
CDR3 protein: CASSRERGNTEAFF
CDR3 DNA: TGTGCCAGCAGTAGGGAGAGGGGTAACACTGAAGCTTTCTTT